This T cell receptor (beta chain) appears in the sequencing data of a study of regulatory T cells in long-lasting Graves disease. CDR3 regions were amplified by Arm-PCR using iRepertoire HTBI primers to build TCR beta libraries. TCRdb fed the multiplex PCR reads into MiXCR, producing one record per CDR3 protein. This table has more than 450,000 distinct CDR3 sequences, roughly 15% appearing once. This clonotype was detected ten times or more. Documented time point: newly diagnosed GD, antithyroid drugs for less than 3 months. Construction of the TCR library relied on RNA isolated from PBMCs. Patients of an endocrinology department in Xi'an, China, were included. The ends were cut back, 1 base at V and 2 bases at J, with 9 bases in the middle. The CDR3 is 15 residues long. Germline CDR1 LGHDT, CDR2 YNNKEL (reference sequence). These data were also filed under a second study, of T cells in Graves' hyperthyroidism and ophthalmopathy. That work states: The TCR CDR3 was amplified in a first-round RT-PCR using the HTBI primer set.

The material sequenced was peripheral blood mononuclear cells (PBMCs), taken at new diagnosis, from a patient treated with antithyroid drugs. The J gene is TRBJ2-1, the V gene TRBV3-1, with D uncertain. This receptor was obtained from a man aged 35 to 55 with Graves disease. CDR3 protein: CASSQVMGTYNEQFF. Here the CDR3 DNA reads TGTGCCAGCAGCCAAGTGATGGGAACCTACAATGAGCAGTTCTTC.